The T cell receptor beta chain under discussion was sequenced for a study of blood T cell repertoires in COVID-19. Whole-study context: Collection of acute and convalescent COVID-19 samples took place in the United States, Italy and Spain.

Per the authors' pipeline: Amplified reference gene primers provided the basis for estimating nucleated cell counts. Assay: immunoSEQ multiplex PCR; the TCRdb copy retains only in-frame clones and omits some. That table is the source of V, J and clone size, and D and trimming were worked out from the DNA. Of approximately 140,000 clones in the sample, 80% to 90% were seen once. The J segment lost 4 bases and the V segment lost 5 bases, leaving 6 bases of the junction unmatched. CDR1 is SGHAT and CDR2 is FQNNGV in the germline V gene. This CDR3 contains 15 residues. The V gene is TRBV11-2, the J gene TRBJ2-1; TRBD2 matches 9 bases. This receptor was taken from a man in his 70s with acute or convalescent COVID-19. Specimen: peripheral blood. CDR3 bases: TGTGCCAGCAGCGGGCGACTAGCGGAATACAATGAGCAGTTCTTC. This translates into CASSGRLAEYNEQFF.